The next 6 T cell receptor beta chains were all read from a single sample in a study of cytomegalovirus exposure and HLA in healthy donors. It was with 60 Vbeta and 13 Jbeta primers that the PCR ran. Measured with immunoSEQ multiplex PCR; TCRdb has only the in-frame clones, and not every one. Among under 150,000 clones listed, roughly 80% were seen once. The sequencing sample was made of PBMCs. These receptors all come from a woman aged 35 to 49 in good health and CMV-seropositive.

The count of this clone is one. The rearrangement links TRBV6-1 to TRBJ1-5; 9 bases agree with TRBD1. The germline gives CDR1 MNHNS, CDR2 SASEGT. Trimming cost V 2 bases and J 5 bases; bases outside gene matches: 4. The CDR3 runs 15 residues. The CDR3 DNA reads TGTGCCAGCAGTGAAACAGGGGGCGCCCATCAGCCCCAGCATTTT. Translation: CASSETGGAHQPQHF.

The V call is TRBV11-3, the J call TRBJ2-3; 12 bases align to TRBD2. V lost 5 bases, J lost 4 bases, and 7 bases stayed unmatched. CDR1 and CDR2 from the germline V gene are SGHNT and YENEEA. CDR3 size: 16 residues. Written as DNA, the CDR3 is TGTGCCAGCAGCGCCCTAGCGGGAGGGCCATCAGATACGCAGTATTTT. It is translated as CASSALAGGPSDTQYF. The complete variable domain, with remaining parts taken from reference TRBV11-3 and TRBJ2-3, reads EAGVVQSPRYKIIEKKQPVAFWCNPISGHNTLYWYLQNLGQGPELLIRYENEEAVDDSQLPKDRFSAERLKGVDSTLKIQPAELGDSAVYLCASSALAGGPSDTQYFGPGTRLTVL.

V and J are TRBV19 and TRBJ1-1; 7 nucleotides line up with TRBD1. This CDR3 is 14 amino acids long. Losses at the gene ends were 5 bases for V and 1 base for J; bases not matched to a gene: 4. The germline V gene encodes CDR1 LNHDA and CDR2 SQIVND (reference sequence). CDR3 amino acids: CASSRQGPNTEAFF. CDR3 nucleotide sequence: TGTGCCAGTAGTCGACAGGGTCCGAACACTGAAGCTTTCTTT.

In its sample, this clone was seen once. V usage is TRBV18 and J usage is TRBJ2-5, with D unclear. Germline V CDR1 and CDR2: KGHSH, LQKENI. This CDR3 spans 13 amino acids. Trimming stripped 3 bases from V and 1 base from J, with 6 bases between. In DNA form, the CDR3 reads TGTGCCAGCTCACCGACTTTCCAAGAGACCCAGTACTTC. Translated, it gives CASSPTFQETQYF.

The chain joins TRBV5-1 to TRBJ1-1, with TRBD1 identical over 10 bases. V lost 4 bases to trimming and J lost 5 bases; unmatched junction nucleotides: 8. CDR1 is SGHRS and CDR2 is YFSETQ in the germline V gene. The CDR3 runs 15 residues. CDR3 coding DNA: TGCGCCAGCAGCACTCAGGACAGGGGGAGAACTGAAGCTTTCTTT. This sequence encodes CASSTQDRGRTEAFF.

The chain is built from TRBV5-6 and TRBJ2-1; TRBD2 might be the D (5 bases). CDR3 size: 15 residues. The V gene's germline CDR1 is SGHDT and CDR2 YYEEEE. Deletions cut 4 bases from V and 9 bases from J, with 20 bases between. The CDR3: CASSPRPGMGGEQFF. Written as DNA, the CDR3 is TGTGCCAGCAGCCCTCGGCCGGGAATGGGTGGTGAGCAGTTCTTC.